This record looks at one T cell receptor beta chain sequence and its context. This specimen comes from a study of cytomegalovirus exposure and HLA in healthy donors. PCR employed 60 Vbeta and 13 Jbeta primers. Using immunoSEQ multiplex PCR, the repertoire was profiled, and TCRdb retains in-frame clones only, with some absent. The table shows about 94,000 clones, with 81% occurring only once. The sample comprised PBMCs. The receptor was derived from a human donor in good health.

The CDR3 here is CASSFTGGATDTQYF. DNA of the CDR3: TGTGCCAGCAGCTTCACCGGGGGGGCCACAGATACGCAGTATTTT. The V gene is TRBV5-6, the J gene TRBJ2-3, with 8 bases fitting TRBD2. V dropped 2 bases and J dropped 2; count of bases not matched to a gene: 4. Germline CDR1 is SGHDT and CDR2 is YYEEEE. CDR3 length equals 15 residues.